This T cell receptor (beta chain) was found in a study of blood T cells in healthy people across ages. Regarding the study as a whole: While age rose, TCR beta diversity per million T cells dropped in a roughly linear way.

This clonotype was found a few times. The antigen is not known. The germline gives CDR1 SGHDT, CDR2 YYEEEE. Trimming left V 1 base short and J 8 bases short, with 16 bases between. The CDR3 is 15 residues long. With a J-beta primer mix and a sample-barcoded 5' primer, a second PCR ran about 6 to 11 cycles. MiXCR, applied by TCRdb to the 5' RACE reads, yields one record per CDR3 protein. Of 1.5 million to 2 million distinct CDR3 sequences detected, approximately 28% appear once; the ten largest clones hold over 7%. The chain employs TRBV5-6 and TRBJ2-1; D is possibly TRBD2 (6 bases). The receptor was derived from a woman in her twenties or thirties in good health. Sequencing was done on a sample of blood. The CDR3 DNA reads as TGTGCCAGCAGCTTGATCGGAGGGGATCATGATGAGCAGTTCTTC. It encodes CASSLIGGDHDEQFF. Full variable domain (outside the CDR3, taken from reference TRBV5-6 and TRBJ2-1): DAGVTQSPTHLIKTRGQQVTLRCSPKSGHDTVSWYQQALGQGPQFIFQYYEEEERQRGNFPDRFSGHQFPNYSSELNVNALLLGDSALYLCASSLIGGDHDEQFFGPGTRLTVL.